This TCR beta chain was profiled in a study of blood T cell repertoires in COVID-19. The sample holds a few counts of this clone. Measured with immunoSEQ multiplex PCR; TCRdb has only the in-frame clones, and not every one. The sample gives approximately 250,000 clones, about 85% of which show up once; around 0.98% is in the top ten. V shed 2 bases and J shed 0 bases, with 4 bases lying between them. Germline V gene sequence: CDR1 SGHNT, CDR2 YENEEA. CDR3 length: 14 residues. The sequence derives from a man aged 40-49 years with acute or convalescent COVID-19. Sequenced: peripheral blood. The chain joins TRBV11-3 to TRBJ2-2; D not resolved. The DNA for the CDR3 is TGTGCCAGCAGCTTAACAACGAACACCGGGGAGCTGTTTTTT. Translating it yields CASSLTTNTGELFF. Combining the CDR3 with reference TRBV11-3 and TRBJ2-2 gives the whole variable domain EAGVVQSPRYKIIEKKQPVAFWCNPISGHNTLYWYLQNLGQGPELLIRYENEEAVDDSQLPKDRFSAERLKGVDSTLKIQPAELGDSAVYLCASSLTTNTGELFFGEGSRLTVL.